One and the same sample provided the 19 T cell receptor beta chains below, sequenced in a study of T-cell memory formation after mild COVID-19. TCRdb re-derived calls from the 5' RACE reads in MiXCR, one entry per CDR3 protein. The data hold about 180,000 distinct CDR3 sequences, with roughly 16% observed a single time. Sequencing was performed on PBMCs or a T cell subset sorted from them (not recorded which). The receptors come from an adult woman who had mild COVID-19 (a few samples of this study predate the infection). Cell type and time point are not known.

The chain employs TRBV20-1 and TRBJ2-5; 12 nucleotides line up with TRBD2. CDR1 is DFQATT and CDR2 is SNEGSKA in the germline V gene (reference sequence). V lost 2 bases to trimming and J lost 4 bases; unmatched junction nucleotides: 8. This CDR3 is built from 16 residues. The CDR3 bases are TGCAGTGCTAGACGACTAGCGGGGGTTGGAGGAGAGACCCAGTACTTC. It encodes CSARRLAGVGGETQYF.

The chain couples TRBV20-1 to TRBJ2-3, with 11 positions matching TRBD2. In germline, CDR1 is DFQATT, CDR2 SNEGSKA (reference sequence). The CDR3 length is 14 residues. With V trimmed by 4 bases and J by 4 bases, 4 bases remained unmatched. The CDR3 sequence: CSAKLAGVPDTQYF. The CDR3 region has the DNA TGCAGTGCTAAACTAGCGGGAGTCCCAGATACGCAGTATTTT.

The chain joins TRBV7-2 to TRBJ1-6, with 8 bases matching TRBD1. The CDR3 totals 18 residues. With 2 bases clipped from V and 8 bases from J, the junction kept 14 bases outside the gene matches. Germline V gene lookup returns CDR1 SGHTA and CDR2 FQGNSA. The CDR3 nucleotides are TGTGCCAGCAGCTTAATCCCCCGGACAGGGATAAAAGATTCACCCCTCCACTTT. Translated: CASSLIPRTGIKDSPLHF.

This clonotype was seen only a few times. This sequence joins TRBV4-3 and TRBJ2-1, with 7 bases fitting TRBD2. CDR3 length: 17 residues. Germline loops: CDR1 LGHNA, CDR2 YSLEER. V was pared by 0 bases and J by 8 bases, with 13 bases of the junction left unmatched. Here the CDR3 DNA reads TGCGCCAGCAGCCAAGATTTCCTCGGCGGGGGAGGGTATGAGCAGTTCTTC. Translation: CASSQDFLGGGGYEQFF.

CDR3 nucleotides: TGTGCCAGCAGCTTGGGGTCCGGAGAAAATTCACCCCTCCACTTT. Amino acids: CASSLGSGENSPLHF. This sequence joins TRBV5-6 and TRBJ1-6; D ambiguous. Trimming stripped 0 bases from V and 7 bases from J, with 11 bases between. This CDR3 has 15 amino acids. Germline CDR1 reads SGHDT; CDR2 reads YYEEEE. The entire variable domain, with the rest obtained from reference TRBV5-6 and TRBJ1-6, is as follows: DAGVTQSPTHLIKTRGQQVTLRCSPKSGHDTVSWYQQALGQGPQFIFQYYEEEERQRGNFPDRFSGHQFPNYSSELNVNALLLGDSALYLCASSLGSGENSPLHFGNGTRLTVT.

This clonotype has a handful of counts. The chain recombines TRBV7-7 with TRBJ2-5, with 7 nucleotides matching TRBD2. Germline V gene data show CDR1 as SSHAT and CDR2 as FNYEAQ (reference sequence). The V and J ends lost 5 bases and 4 bases, in that order; junction bases with no gene match: 13. This CDR3 region has 16 residues. The CDR3, as DNA: TGTGCCAGCAGCCCGCGGGACTACGGAGGCCCAGAGACCCAGTACTTC. Its protein is CASSPRDYGGPETQYF.

The V and J genes are TRBV6-5 and TRBJ1-3; 7 bases are a match to TRBD1. The J segment lost 0 bases and the V segment lost 0 bases, leaving 2 bases of the junction unmatched. The CDR3 runs 16 residues. CDR1 and CDR2 from the germline V gene are MNHEY and SVGAGI. The CDR3 is CASSYSQGPSGNTIYF. The CDR3 DNA is TGTGCCAGCAGTTACTCACAGGGGCCCTCTGGAAACACCATATATTTT.

This clonotype was counted a few times. The gene calls are TRBV4-2 and TRBJ2-3; TRBD1 might be the D (5 bases). In germline, CDR1 is LGHNA, CDR2 YNFKEQ. The CDR3 loop spans 15 amino acids. The V end was cut by 0 bases, the J end by 4 bases, with 11 bases between. As DNA, the CDR3 is TGTGCCAGCAGCCAAGATTTGCAGGGCCCAGATACGCAGTATTTT. Translation: CASSQDLQGPDTQYF.

This clonotype has a count of ten or more. The chain is built from TRBV24-1 and TRBJ2-5, with D possibly being TRBD1 (6 bases). Trimming shortened V by 4 bases and J by 4 bases, and 18 bases separated the two germline ends. Germline V gives CDR1 KGHDR, CDR2 SFDVKD. This CDR3 has 16 residues. CDR3 nucleotide sequence: TGTGCCACCAGTGACCTAACCCCGGGCAGGGGAGAGACCCAGTACTTC. Amino acids: CATSDLTPGRGETQYF.

This clonotype has a count of ten or more. Germline and junction disagree at one end, which may indicate a read error. The chain combines TRBV11-2 with TRBJ2-1; a weak D match, TRBD2 (5 bases). This CDR3 has 14 residues. The germline CDR1 and CDR2 sequences are SGHAT and FQNNGV. The CDR3 DNA sequence: TGCGCCAGCAGCTTATCGGGGACCTACAATGAGCAGTTCTTC. Translating gives CASSLSGTYNEQFF. Based on the CDR3 plus reference TRBV11-2 and TRBJ2-1, the full variable domain is EAGVAQSPRYKIIEKRQSVAFWCNPISGHATLYWYQQILGQGPKLLIQFQNNGVVDDSQLPKDRFSAERLKGVDSTLKIQPAKLEDSAVYLCASSLSGTYNEQFFGPGTRLTVL.

This chain joins TRBV7-3 and TRBJ2-5; 7 bases fit TRBD2. Looked up from germline, CDR1 is SGHTA and CDR2 is FQGTGA. The CDR3 is 14 residues long. Germline trimming cut 6 bases from V and 4 bases from J; bases unmatched to any gene: 8. CDR3 DNA sequence: TGTGCCAGCAGGCCCGGGACGGGGGGAGAGACCCAGTACTTC. Translating it yields CASRPGTGGETQYF.

In its sample, this clonotype was seen a few times. The rearrangement uses TRBV9 and TRBJ2-5, with D maybe TRBD2 (6 bases). This CDR3 contains 16 residues. Trimming cost V 4 bases and J 4 bases, with 20 bases left between them. The germline CDR1 and CDR2 sequences are SGDLS and YYNGEE. The CDR3 DNA reads as TGTGCCAGCAGCACCGGGAGCCGGGCTTCAGGAGAGACCCAGTACTTC. As protein: CASSTGSRASGETQYF.

The gene calls are TRBV5-6 and TRBJ1-1; D is unclear. The germline gives CDR1 SGHDT, CDR2 YYEEEE. The germline V and J ends were trimmed by 2 bases and 3 bases, with 5 bases remaining between them. The CDR3 is 12 residues long. This CDR3 reads CASSFLYTEAFF. DNA for the CDR3: TGTGCCAGCAGCTTTCTTTACACTGAAGCTTTCTTT.

The V call is TRBV5-1, the J call TRBJ1-2, with a possible D match to TRBD1 (5 bases). The CDR3 covers 14 residues. Trimming cost V 4 bases and J 4 bases, with 14 bases left between them. Germline CDR1 is SGHRS and CDR2 is YFSETQ. CDR3 sequence (DNA): TGCGCCAGCAGCCCCCGGGACGTTATCTATGGCTACACCTTC. Protein: CASSPRDVIYGYTF. Together with reference TRBV5-1 and TRBJ1-2, the CDR3 gives the full variable domain: KAGVTQTPRYLIKTRGQQVTLSCSPISGHRSVSWYQQTPGQGLQFLFEYFSETQRNKGNFPGRFSGRQFSNSRSEMNVSTLELGDSALYLCASSPRDVIYGYTFGSGTRLTVV.

This chain connects TRBV24-1 to TRBJ2-2; TRBD2 matches 10 bases. The CDR3 loop spans 15 amino acids. V shed 4 bases, J shed 7 bases, and the junction held 5 bases outside the gene matches. The germline V gene has CDR1 KGHDR and CDR2 SFDVKD. The CDR3, as DNA: TGTGCCACCAGTGACAGCGGGAGGGCCGTCGGGGAGCTGTTTTTT. This gives the protein CATSDSGRAVGELFF.

A few counts support this clonotype. V and J are TRBV18 and TRBJ2-1; possible D gene TRBD1, 5 bases. Germline V gene data show CDR1 as KGHSH and CDR2 as LQKENI. This CDR3 contains 17 residues. V lost 0 bases and J 5 bases, leaving 17 bases between the germline ends. CDR3 in DNA: TGTGCCAGCTCACCACCCGTTAGGGGTGGGCGGAACAATGAGCAGTTCTTC. Translated, it gives CASSPPVRGGRNNEQFF.

Only a few counts were recorded for this clonotype. The rearrangement joins TRBV9 to TRBJ2-3; D is undetermined. The CDR3 sequence is 14 residues long. The V end lost 3 bases, the J end lost 2 bases, and 10 bases lay between the germline ends. Germline V CDR1 and CDR2: SGDLS, YYNGEE. The CDR3 reads CASSAPYYTDTQYF. The CDR3 DNA reads TGTGCCAGCAGCGCTCCCTATTACACAGATACGCAGTATTTT.

The chain couples TRBV10-3 to TRBJ1-4; TRBD1 agrees at 8 bases. This CDR3 comprises 13 residues. The germline V gene has CDR1 ENHRY and CDR2 SYGVKD. Trimming took 10 bases from V and 7 from J; bases not matched to a gene: 8. CDR3 sequence reads: CATTGGPGEKLFF. The CDR3 coding sequence is TGTGCCACTACAGGGGGGCCGGGTGAAAAACTGTTTTTT.

This clonotype was detected only once. The chain carries TRBV20-1 and TRBJ1-6; 11 bases line up with TRBD1. The germline CDR1 and CDR2 sequences are DFQATT and SNEGSKA (reference sequence). With V trimmed by 1 base and J by 10 bases, 3 bases remained unmatched. This CDR3 comprises 14 residues. CDR3 region: CSARGTGGRSPLHF. CDR3 nucleotide sequence: TGCAGTGCTAGAGGGACAGGGGGCCGATCACCCCTCCACTTT.